The 25 T cell receptor beta chains below were found in one sample sequenced in a study of beta chain features in type 1 diabetes. The isolated RNA, all of it, was reverse transcribed, so expressed TCRB transcripts were what got sequenced. Data came from immunoSEQ multiplex PCR; TCRdb stores just in-frame clones and leaves some out. Of 200,000 to 250,000 clones in the sample, approximately 11% are singletons; the top ten hold approximately 1.4%. The specimen was central memory CD4+ T cells from blood. These receptor sequences come from a man between 18 and 29 years old in good health.

This clone was counted at least ten times. The CDR3 is CSVRLGGGTETYEQYF. The CDR3 coding sequence is TGCAGCGTTAGGTTGGGGGGAGGGACGGAGACCTACGAGCAGTACTTC. This chain connects TRBV29-1 to TRBJ2-7; 7 nucleotides match TRBD2. Germline V CDR1 and CDR2: SQVTM, ANQGSEA. This CDR3 region has 16 residues. V lost 5 bases and J lost 2; bases outside the gene matches: 15.

This clone was recorded a few times. The chain has TRBV9 and TRBJ2-5; 12 bases agree with TRBD2. The germline CDR1 and CDR2 sequences are SGDLS and YYNGEE. This CDR3 is 16 amino acids long. After removal of 3 bases from V and 1 base from J, the junction contained 4 bases not matched to a gene. The CDR3 spells CASSEPGLAGQETQYF. The CDR3 DNA follows: TGTGCCAGCAGCGAACCGGGACTAGCGGGCCAAGAGACCCAGTACTTC. The full variable domain, completed using reference TRBV9 and TRBJ2-5, is DSGVTQTPKHLITATGQRVTLRCSPRSGDLSVYWYQQSLDQGLQFLIQYYNGEERAKGNILERFSAQQFPDLHSELNLSSLELGDSALYFCASSEPGLAGQETQYFGPGTRLLVL.

This clone was seen at least ten times. The chain employs TRBV11-2 and TRBJ2-3, with D tentatively TRBD1 or TRBD2 (6 bases each). CDR1 is SGHAT, CDR2 FQNNGV, per germline. The CDR3 extends over 13 amino acids. V lost 5 bases, J lost 6 bases, and 12 bases lay in between. The CDR3 spells CASSTGALDTQYF. In DNA form, the CDR3 reads TGTGCCAGCAGCACGGGGGCCTTGGATACGCAGTATTTT. The full variable domain, in which reference TRBV11-2 and TRBJ2-3 provide the parts outside the CDR3, is EAGVAQSPRYKIIEKRQSVAFWCNPISGHATLYWYQQILGQGPKLLIQFQNNGVVDDSQLPKDRFSAERLKGVDSTLKIQPAKLEDSAVYLCASSTGALDTQYFGPGTRLTVL.

This clone was seen only a few times. The chain joins TRBV7-9 to TRBJ2-5; D gene ambiguous. The V and J ends lost 5 bases and 5 bases respectively, with 6 bases between them. The CDR3 is made up of 11 amino acids. From germline, CDR1 is SEHNR and CDR2 FQNEAQ (reference sequence). CDR3 nucleotides: TGTGCCAGCAGCCACGGGGAGACCCAGTACTTC. It is translated as CASSHGETQYF.

This clone was found a few times. The rearrangement joins TRBV28 to TRBJ2-7; tentatively, D is TRBD1 (6 bases). This CDR3 comprises 15 residues. Trimming took off 1 base at V and 0 bases at J, with 10 bases between the two ends. The germline V gene has CDR1 MDHEN and CDR2 SYDVKM. Here the CDR3 reads CASSLFDRSSYEQYF. The DNA of the CDR3 is TGTGCCAGCAGTTTATTCGACAGGAGCTCCTACGAGCAGTACTTC.

This clone was counted only a few times. CDR3 in DNA: TGCAGCGTAGGCAGGGGGTATGGCGGGGAGCTGTTTTTT. Translating gives CSVGRGYGGELFF. V gene TRBV29-1 combines with J gene TRBJ2-2; 7 positions agree with TRBD1. The ends lost 6 bases at V and 7 bases at J; junction bases unmatched: 8. This CDR3 spans 13 amino acids. The germline V gene encodes CDR1 SQVTM and CDR2 ANQGSEA.

The rearrangement joins TRBV7-2 to TRBJ1-2; 8 nucleotides match TRBD1. CDR3 size: 13 residues. The J segment lost 4 bases and the V segment lost 6 bases, leaving 4 bases of the junction unmatched. Germline V CDR1 and CDR2: SGHTA, FQGNSA. The DNA of the CDR3 is TGTGCCAGCAGTTATGGACAGGGCTATGGCTACACCTTC. It encodes CASSYGQGYGYTF. The full variable domain, its missing parts supplied by reference TRBV7-2 and TRBJ1-2, is GAGVSQSPSNKVTEKGKDVELRCDPISGHTALYWYRQSLGQGLEFLIYFQGNSAPDKSGLPSDRFSAERTGGSVSTLTIQRTQQEDSAVYLCASSYGQGYGYTFGSGTRLTVV.

This clone was seen a few times. The chain links TRBV10-2 to TRBJ2-7; D remains unclear. V lost 3 bases to trimming and J lost 1 base, with 7 bases between them. The CDR3 covers 13 residues. CDR1 is WSHSY, CDR2 SAAADI, per germline. CDR3 sequence (DNA): TGCGCCAGCAGTGAACGGTTATCCTACGAGCAGTACTTC. Translating gives CASSERLSYEQYF.

This clone occurred many times. The chain combines TRBV7-2 with TRBJ2-3, with 9 nucleotides matching TRBD2. V lost 5 bases, J lost 7 bases, and 10 bases stayed unmatched. The CDR3 runs to 15 residues. In germline, CDR1 is SGHTA, CDR2 FQGNSA. The CDR3 reads CASSLRLAAGNTQYF. The CDR3 bases are TGTGCCAGCAGCCTTCGACTAGCGGCCGGGAATACGCAGTATTTT.

The genes are TRBV28 and TRBJ2-5; TRBD2 aligns across 8 bases. This CDR3 contains 16 residues. Germline trimming cut 10 bases from V and 1 base from J; bases unmatched to any gene: 14. Germline CDR1 is MDHEN and CDR2 is SYDVKM. Written as DNA, the CDR3 is TGTGCCACCAAGGGTGGCGGGAGGCAACTCCAAGAGACCCAGTACTTC. It specifies CATKGGGRQLQETQYF.

This clone has only a few counts. Other nucleotide sequences from this sample produce the same CDR3. This sequence joins TRBV9 and TRBJ2-7, with 14 bases that match TRBD2. V shed 2 bases and J 7 bases; nucleotides not matched to a gene: 5. This CDR3 is 15 amino acids long. From germline, CDR1 is SGDLS and CDR2 YYNGEE. CDR3 DNA: TGTGCCAGCAGCGTGGGACTAGCGGGAGTTTGGGAGCAGTACTTC. It specifies CASSVGLAGVWEQYF.

Only a few counts were recorded for this clone. J is TRBJ2-1 and V is TRBV29-1, with a weak D call TRBD1 (5 bases). The CDR3 runs 13 residues. V was shortened by 6 bases and J by 10 bases, with 19 bases between the two germline ends. Germline lookup yields CDR1 SQVTM and CDR2 ANQGSEA. CDR3 nucleotides: TGCAGCGTCACCCCGGGTAGGGGAAACGAGCAGTTCTTC. This codes for CSVTPGRGNEQFF.

This clone was found a few times. The genes are TRBV5-1 and TRBJ1-3, with unresolved D. This CDR3 comprises 15 residues. Trimming left V 2 bases short and J 0 bases short, with 9 bases between. Per the germline V gene, CDR1 is SGHRS and CDR2 is YFSETQ. As DNA, the CDR3 is TGCGCCAGCAGCTTAGAAGTTGGCTCTGGAAACACCATATATTTT. It specifies CASSLEVGSGNTIYF.

This chain links TRBV7-2 with TRBJ2-3; D is possibly TRBD1 or TRBD2 (5 bases each). The V end lost 5 bases, the J end lost 4 bases, and 7 bases lay between the germline ends. This CDR3 is 12 amino acids long. CDR1 and CDR2 from the germline V gene are SGHTA and FQGNSA. The CDR3 DNA is TGTGCCAGCAGCAGGGACGCAGATACGCAGTATTTT. Protein sequence: CASSRDADTQYF.

This clone showed up just once. The chain has TRBV19 and TRBJ2-7; 11 bases line up with TRBD1. V lost 10 bases and J lost 7; bases outside the gene matches: 9. The CDR3 length is 13 residues. Germline loops: CDR1 LNHDA, CDR2 SQIVND (reference sequence). The CDR3 nucleotides read TGTGCCACTACGGACAGGGGGCGCATTGAGCAGTACTTC. Translated: CATTDRGRIEQYF.

This clone was counted between two and nine times. The chain recombines TRBV5-4 with TRBJ2-3; 13 nucleotides align to TRBD2. J gave up 4 bases and V 1 base, and 0 bases lay outside the gene matches. The CDR3 consists of 15 residues. In germline, CDR1 is SGHNT, CDR2 YYREEE (reference sequence). CDR3 residues: CASSLTSGRADTQYF. CDR3 DNA sequence: TGTGCCAGCAGCTTGACTAGCGGGAGGGCAGATACGCAGTATTTT.

This sequence joins TRBV7-2 and TRBJ2-1; D not resolved. This CDR3 is 14 amino acids long. Germline CDR1 reads SGHTA; CDR2 reads FQGNSA. Trimming removed 1 base from V and 4 bases from J, with 8 bases in between. The CDR3 coding sequence is TGTGCCAGCAGCTTAGATACCCTTTACAATGAGCAGTTCTTC. Translated: CASSLDTLYNEQFF.

The chain recombines TRBV13 with TRBJ1-1, with TRBD1 identical over 11 bases. CDR3 length equals 16 residues. The germline CDR1 and CDR2 sequences are PRHDT and FYEKMQ (reference sequence). The V segment lost 5 bases and the J segment 5 bases; nucleotides outside the gene matches: 10. CDR3 nucleotides: TGTGCCAGCAGCCACCCCCGGACAGGGGGCTGGACTGAAGCTTTCTTT. Translation gives CASSHPRTGGWTEAFF.

This sequence joins TRBV9 and TRBJ2-3, with D possibly TRBD1 on 5 matching bases. This CDR3 is 16 amino acids long. Germline V gene sequence: CDR1 SGDLS, CDR2 YYNGEE. V gave up 0 bases and J gave up 5 bases, with 16 bases separating them. The CDR3, as DNA: TGTGCCAGCAGCGTAGCGGCAGGGTGGGCGGAAGATACGCAGTATTTT. This sequence encodes CASSVAAGWAEDTQYF.

This clone has more than one count but fewer than ten. This chain uses TRBV30 with TRBJ2-2; D gene ambiguous. Germline-derived CDR1 and CDR2 are GTSNPN and SVGIG (reference sequence). The length of the CDR3 is 12 residues. The V and J ends lost 0 bases and 8 bases respectively, with 7 bases between them. The CDR3 DNA is TGTGCCTGGAGTGTAGGGATAGGGGAGCTGTTTTTT. Translation gives CAWSVGIGELFF.

The CDR3, as DNA: TGTGCCAGCAGTGGGCAGAGGCTAGCCAAAAACATTCAGTACTTC. Its protein is CASSGQRLAKNIQYF. The chain couples TRBV2 to TRBJ2-4, with D uncertain. This CDR3 has 15 residues. CDR1 and CDR2 from the germline V gene are SNHLY and FYNNEI. V was shortened by 4 bases and J by 0 bases, with 10 bases between the two germline ends. The full variable domain, its missing parts supplied by reference TRBV2 and TRBJ2-4, is EPEVTQTPSHQVTQMGQEVILRCVPISNHLYFYWYRQILGQKVEFLVSFYNNEISEKSEIFDDQFSVERPDGSNFTLKIRSTKLEDSAMYFCASSGQRLAKNIQYFGAGTRLSVL.

The sample holds many counts of this clone. V and J are TRBV7-2 and TRBJ1-5, with a possible D match to TRBD1 (5 bases). In germline, CDR1 is SGHTA, CDR2 FQGNSA. Trimming removed 5 bases at V and 6 bases at J, with 11 bases between. The CDR3 covers 13 residues. Here the CDR3 reads CASSGQPLQPQHF. The CDR3 bases are TGTGCCAGCAGCGGACAACCTCTTCAGCCCCAGCATTTT. The full variable domain, its missing parts supplied by reference TRBV7-2 and TRBJ1-5, is GAGVSQSPSNKVTEKGKDVELRCDPISGHTALYWYRQSLGQGLEFLIYFQGNSAPDKSGLPSDRFSAERTGGSVSTLTIQRTQQEDSAVYLCASSGQPLQPQHFGDGTRLSIL.

The table lists this clone with many counts. The chain uses TRBV29-1 and TRBJ2-5; perhaps TRBD2 as D (5 bases). The CDR3 is 11 residues long. V was pared by 7 bases and J by 4 bases, with 10 bases between. Germline V CDR1 and CDR2: SQVTM, ANQGSEA. The CDR3 sequence is CSARGRETQYF. CDR3 nucleotide sequence: TGCAGCGCAAGAGGGAGAGAGACCCAGTACTTC.

This clone appeared a few times. The rearrangement uses TRBV7-9 and TRBJ2-3; D not resolved. Germline CDR1 and CDR2: SEHNR and FQNEAQ (reference sequence). Trimming removed 5 bases from V and 2 bases from J, with 8 bases in between. This CDR3 contains 13 residues. The CDR3 DNA reads as TGTGCCAGCAGCACGACTTACACAGATACGCAGTATTTT. Amino acids: CASSTTYTDTQYF.

This clone was counted only a few times. This chain connects TRBV18 to TRBJ2-5; 8 bases are shared with TRBD1. The CDR3 has 13 residues. CDR1 is KGHSH and CDR2 is LQKENI in the germline V gene. Germline trimming cut 4 bases from V and 3 bases from J; bases unmatched to any gene: 1. CDR3 DNA sequence: TGTGCCAGCTCACTGGGACAGGAAGAGACCCAGTACTTC. Translated, it gives CASSLGQEETQYF.